The 17 T cell receptor beta chains listed next were all sequenced from one sample in a study of cytomegalovirus exposure and HLA in healthy donors. The PCR ran on 60 Vbeta and 13 Jbeta primers. Generated by immunoSEQ multiplex PCR, the TCRdb table keeps only in-frame clones and is missing some. Among 150,000 or so clones listed, just under 75% were seen once. Material: PBMCs. All receptors come from a woman between 18 and 29 years old in good health and CMV-seronegative.

The gene calls are TRBV10-3 and TRBJ1-1; a possible D gene is TRBD1 (5 bases). Trimming shortened V by 11 bases and J by 6 bases, and 19 bases separated the two germline ends. This CDR3 has 13 residues. Looked up from germline, CDR1 is ENHRY and CDR2 is SYGVKD. CDR3 DNA: TGTGCCTCCCTTCAGGATAGGGGTGCTGAAGCTTTCTTT. Translating it yields CASLQDRGAEAFF.

CDR3 sequence reads: CAISESDTSSTDTQYF. The CDR3 coding sequence is TGTGCCATCAGTGAGTCTGACACCTCTAGCACAGATACGCAGTATTTT. V gene TRBV10-3 combines with J gene TRBJ2-3; D remains ambiguous. The ends were cut back, 0 bases at V and 0 bases at J, with 10 bases in the middle. Germline-derived CDR1 and CDR2 are ENHRY and SYGVKD. The CDR3 is 16 amino acids.

This clone was counted only a few times. This chain uses TRBV18 with TRBJ2-1; TRBD2 might be the D (5 bases). Per the germline V gene, CDR1 is KGHSH and CDR2 is LQKENI. V lost 3 bases and J lost 1, with 7 bases in between. The CDR3 loop spans 14 amino acids. The CDR3 DNA is TGTGCCAGCTCACCCCAGCGGTCCTACAATGAGCAGTTCTTC. Its protein is CASSPQRSYNEQFF.

Points on this clone: Within the sample, other DNA sequences also encode this same CDR3. This CDR3 reads CASSPQGGNEKLFF. Here the CDR3 DNA reads TGTGCCAGCTCACCACAGGGGGGGAATGAAAAACTGTTTTTT. The V call is TRBV18, the J call TRBJ1-4; D may be TRBD1 (6 bases). With 1 base removed from V and 5 bases from J, the gap between germline ends came to 8 bases. Germline lookup yields CDR1 KGHSH and CDR2 LQKENI. The CDR3 spans 14 residues.

The gene calls are TRBV5-1 and TRBJ2-5; 9 nucleotides line up with TRBD2. CDR3 length: 14 residues. V lost 3 bases, J lost 7 bases, and 7 bases stayed unmatched. Looked up from germline, CDR1 is SGHRS and CDR2 is YFSETQ. In DNA, the CDR3 is TGCGCCAGCAGCTGGGCTAGCGGGACATGGACCCAGTACTTC. This codes for CASSWASGTWTQYF.

V and J are TRBV9 and TRBJ2-1; 8 nucleotides line up with TRBD1. Germline V gene lookup returns CDR1 SGDLS and CDR2 YYNGEE. This CDR3 contains 16 residues. The V segment lost 0 bases and the J segment 8 bases; nucleotides outside the gene matches: 10. The CDR3 is CASSVEIVGTGDEQFF. In DNA, the CDR3 is TGTGCCAGCAGCGTAGAAATTGTGGGGACAGGTGATGAGCAGTTCTTC.

V gene TRBV6-4 combines with J gene TRBJ1-2; D uncertain. Germline V gene lookup returns CDR1 MRHNA and CDR2 SNTAGT. The CDR3 runs 11 residues. Trimming took 5 bases from V and 6 from J, leaving 7 bases between them. The DNA of the CDR3 is TGTGCCAGCAGTTACCAGAATGGCTACACCTTC. It specifies CASSYQNGYTF.

The chain is built from TRBV2 and TRBJ1-5; 7 nucleotides line up with TRBD1. The CDR3 is 13 residues long. Trimming cost V 7 bases and J 3 bases; bases outside gene matches: 3. Germline CDR1 is SNHLY and CDR2 is FYNNEI. The CDR3 DNA is TGTGCCAGCATGGGGACAGTCAATCAGCCCCAGCATTTT. This encodes CASMGTVNQPQHF.

The rearrangement joins TRBV19 to TRBJ1-1; D is unresolved. Deletions cut 1 base from V and 1 base from J, with 4 bases between. The CDR3 length is 13 residues. Germline values: CDR1 LNHDA, CDR2 SQIVND (reference sequence). The CDR3: CASSIVQNTEAFF. CDR3 coding DNA: TGTGCCAGTAGTATAGTACAGAACACTGAAGCTTTCTTT.

This clone appeared a single time. V gene TRBV19 combines with J gene TRBJ2-2; 10 bases are shared with TRBD2. The CDR3 loop spans 14 amino acids. Germline V gene data show CDR1 as LNHDA and CDR2 as SQIVND (reference sequence). Trimming cost V 7 bases and J 6 bases; bases outside gene matches: 5. CDR3 nucleotides: TGTGCCAGTATCGGACTAGCGGCTCCCGGGGAGCTGTTTTTT. It translates to CASIGLAAPGELFF. The complete variable domain, with remaining parts taken from reference TRBV19 and TRBJ2-2, reads DGGITQSPKYLFRKEGQNVTLSCEQNLNHDAMYWYRQDPGQGLRLIYYSQIVNDFQKGDIAEGYSVSREKKESFPLTVTSAQKNPTAFYLCASIGLAAPGELFFGEGSRLTVL.

This clone has a handful of counts. The J gene is TRBJ1-1, the V gene TRBV19; TRBD1 matches 7 bases. The CDR3 totals 15 residues. J gave up 4 bases and V 5 bases, and 10 bases lay outside the gene matches. CDR1 and CDR2 from the germline V gene are LNHDA and SQIVND (reference sequence). CDR3 region: CASSPPEGAGTEAFF. CDR3 sequence (DNA): TGTGCCAGTAGTCCACCCGAGGGGGCCGGCACTGAAGCTTTCTTT.

This sequence joins TRBV7-9 and TRBJ2-3; TRBD1 matches 8 bases. V lost 3 bases, J lost 4 bases, and 9 bases stayed unmatched. This CDR3 contains 16 residues. Germline values: CDR1 SEHNR, CDR2 FQNEAQ (reference sequence). The CDR3 reads CASSLQGAGWSDTQYF. DNA for the CDR3: TGTGCCAGCAGCTTGCAGGGGGCAGGGTGGTCAGATACGCAGTATTTT.

This clone turned up a few times. This sequence joins TRBV19 and TRBJ1-5; D possibly corresponds to TRBD1 (6 bases). Deletions cut 4 bases from V and 5 bases from J, with 9 bases between. CDR3 size: 13 residues. Germline CDR1 is LNHDA and CDR2 is SQIVND (reference sequence). The CDR3 bases are TGTGCCAGTAGTAGGACAGTAGATCAGCCCCAGCATTTT. Amino acids: CASSRTVDQPQHF.

The chain uses TRBV29-1 and TRBJ1-5; D remains ambiguous. This CDR3 is built from 13 residues. Germline CDR1 is SQVTM and CDR2 is ANQGSEA. The V end was cut by 4 bases, the J end by 0 bases, with 7 bases between. The CDR3 loop reads CSVAGNSNQPQHF. The CDR3 bases are TGCAGCGTTGCAGGAAATAGCAATCAGCCCCAGCATTTT. Full variable domain (rest looked up from reference TRBV29-1 and TRBJ1-5): SAVISQKPSRDICQRGTSLTIQCQVDSQVTMMFWYRQQPGQSLTLIATANQGSEATYESGFVIDKFPISRPNLTFSTLTVSNMSPEDSSIYLCSVAGNSNQPQHFGDGTRLSIL.

J is TRBJ2-5 and V is TRBV28; tentative D call: TRBD1 (6 bases). V was shortened by 4 bases and J by 1 base, with 13 bases between the two germline ends. Germline CDR1 reads MDHEN; CDR2 reads SYDVKM. This CDR3 has 15 amino acids. CDR3 sequence (DNA): TGTGCCAGCAGTTCCTTAGGACAGTTCCAAGAGACCCAGTACTTC. As protein: CASSSLGQFQETQYF.

The chain uses TRBV15 and TRBJ2-3, with no clear D. Germline V lookup: CDR1 LNHNV, CDR2 YYDKDF (reference sequence). V lost 0 bases and J lost 1, with 14 bases in between. The CDR3 runs to 17 residues. The CDR3 DNA reads TGTGCCACCAGCAGAGAGAATTCTCTTCCGGGCACAGATACGCAGTATTTT. It encodes CATSRENSLPGTDTQYF.

The CDR3 is CASRVPGQVTEKLFF. As DNA, the CDR3 is TGTGCCAGCCGTGTTCCGGGACAGGTCACTGAAAAACTGTTTTTT. The chain is built from TRBV2 and TRBJ1-4; 8 nucleotides agree with TRBD1. Trimming removed 8 bases from V and 7 bases from J; junction bases left unmatched: 12. Looked up from germline, CDR1 is SNHLY and CDR2 is FYNNEI. The CDR3 is made up of 15 amino acids.